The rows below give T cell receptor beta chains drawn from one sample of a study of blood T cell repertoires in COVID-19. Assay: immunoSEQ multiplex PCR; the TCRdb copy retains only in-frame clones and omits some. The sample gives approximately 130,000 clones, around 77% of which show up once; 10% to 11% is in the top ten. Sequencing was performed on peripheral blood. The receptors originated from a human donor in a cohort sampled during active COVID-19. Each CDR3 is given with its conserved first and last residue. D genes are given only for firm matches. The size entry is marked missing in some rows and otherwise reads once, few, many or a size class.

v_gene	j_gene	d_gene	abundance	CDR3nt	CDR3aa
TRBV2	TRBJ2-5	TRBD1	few	TGTGCCAGCAGCGAAGACAGGGGGCACCAAGAGACCCAGTACTTC	CASSEDRGHQETQYF
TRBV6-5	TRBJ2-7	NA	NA	TGTGCCAGCAGTTTGACAGGTATCTCCTACGAGCAGTACTTC	CASSLTGISYEQYF
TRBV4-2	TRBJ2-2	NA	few	TGTGCCAGCAGCCAAGAATCCGGGGTTGGCGGGGAGCTGTTTTTT	CASSQESGVGGELFF
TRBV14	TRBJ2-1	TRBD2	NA	TGTGCCAGCAGCCAGCCACCGGGACTACACTCCTACAATGAGCAGTTCTTC	CASSQPPGLHSYNEQFF
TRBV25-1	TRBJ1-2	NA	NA	TGTGCCAGCAGTGAGCCGGGATACGACTATGGCTACACCTTC	CASSEPGYDYGYTF
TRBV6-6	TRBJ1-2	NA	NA	TGTGCCAGCAGTTACTCGATTCAGGGGCCAGGCGGCTACACCTTC	CASSYSIQGPGGYTF
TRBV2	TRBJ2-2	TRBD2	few	TGTGCGAGCAGCTGGACGACGGGGGGTACCACCGGGGAGCTGTTTTTT	CASSWTTGGTTGELFF
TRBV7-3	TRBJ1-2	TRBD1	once	TGTGCCAGCAGCGGGGGAGGACAGGGCGAGTATGGCTACACCTTC	CASSGGGQGEYGYTF
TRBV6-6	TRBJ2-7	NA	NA	TGTGCCAGCTCGGGGTCTCCGAAGAGCCTTTCCTACGAGCAGTACTTC	CASSGSPKSLSYEQYF
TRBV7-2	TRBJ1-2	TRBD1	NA	TGTGCCAGCAGCTTAGCGGGACAGTTTGGCTACACCTTC	CASSLAGQFGYTF
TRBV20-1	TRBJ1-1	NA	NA	TGCAGTGCTAGTAAGGGGTTCACTGAAGCTTTCTTT	CSASKGFTEAFF
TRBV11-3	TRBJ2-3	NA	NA	TGTGCCAGCAGCTTAGGTAGCGTAGGCACAGATACGCAGTATTTT	CASSLGSVGTDTQYF
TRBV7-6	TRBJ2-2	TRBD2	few	TGTGCCAGCAGCCTAAGCGGGGGCACGAACACCGGGGAGCTGTTTTTT	CASSLSGGTNTGELFF
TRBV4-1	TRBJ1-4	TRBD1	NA	TGCGCCAGCAGCCAGCCGACAGGGTCAAATGAAAAACTGTTTTTT	CASSQPTGSNEKLFF
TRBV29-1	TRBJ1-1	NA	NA	TGCAGCGTCATTACTGGGGGGACTGAAGCTTTCTTT	CSVITGGTEAFF
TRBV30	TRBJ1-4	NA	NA	TGTGCCTGGAGCTATAGCACGACTAATGAAAAACTGTTTTTT	CAWSYSTTNEKLFF
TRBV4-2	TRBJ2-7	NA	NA	TGTGCCAGCAGCCAAGATGATGCAGGTAGCTCCTACGAGCAGTACTTC	CASSQDDAGSSYEQYF
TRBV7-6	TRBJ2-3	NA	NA	TGTGCCAGCAGTCCGGGGAGGCACCTGGGTGGCGATACGCAGTATTTT	CASSPGRHLGGDTQYF
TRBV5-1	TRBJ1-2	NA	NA	TGCGCCAGCAGCCTAAATTCAGGGGAAGAGGGCTACACCTTC	CASSLNSGEEGYTF
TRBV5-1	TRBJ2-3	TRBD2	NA	TGCGCCAGCAGCTTGGGCAGCGGGGGAACAGATACGCAGTATTTT	CASSLGSGGTDTQYF
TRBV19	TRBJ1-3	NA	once	TGTGCCAGTACCCGTCTAGACCAGCGGAGGGGAAACACCATATATTTT	CASTRLDQRRGNTIYF
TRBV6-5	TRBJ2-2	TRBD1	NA	TGTGCCAGCAGTTCCCCCGGGACAGGGGGGACCGGGGAGCTGTTTTTT	CASSSPGTGGTGELFF